This T cell receptor (beta chain) is drawn from a study of control samples from healthy donors and cancer patients. The V and J ends lost 2 bases and 3 bases respectively, with 12 bases between them. The CDR3 has 15 residues. Per the germline V gene, CDR1 is MNHEY and CDR2 is SMNVEV (reference sequence). Clones were sequenced by immunoSEQ multiplex PCR, and TCRdb holds only the in-frame ones, with some missing. The sample has approximately 150,000 clones, around 90% seen once. Sequencing was carried out using blood. This rearrangement joins TRBV27 to TRBJ2-3, with a weak D call TRBD1 (5 bases). This TCR was recovered from a young man in good health. CDR3 sequence reads: CASSLGRQGTDTQYF. CDR3 nucleotides: TGTGCCAGCAGTTTAGGCCGGCAGGGTACAGATACGCAGTATTTT.